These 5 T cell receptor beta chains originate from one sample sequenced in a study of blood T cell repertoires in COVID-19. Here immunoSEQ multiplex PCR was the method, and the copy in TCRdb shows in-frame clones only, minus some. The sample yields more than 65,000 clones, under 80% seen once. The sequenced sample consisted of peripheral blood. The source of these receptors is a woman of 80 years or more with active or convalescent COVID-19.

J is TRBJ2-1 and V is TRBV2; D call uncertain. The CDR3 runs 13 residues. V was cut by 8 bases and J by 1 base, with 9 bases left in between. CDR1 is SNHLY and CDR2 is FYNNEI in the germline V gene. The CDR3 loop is CASYQSSYNEQFF. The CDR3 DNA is TGTGCCAGCTATCAGTCATCCTACAATGAGCAGTTCTTC.

CDR3 amino acids: CASSRPDRVGTLHF. CDR3 coding DNA: TGTGCCAGTAGCCGACCGGACAGGGTCGGGACCCTCCACTTT. This rearrangement joins TRBV19 to TRBJ1-6; 8 nucleotides agree with TRBD1. Per the germline V gene, CDR1 is LNHDA and CDR2 is SQIVND (reference sequence). This CDR3 has 14 amino acids. V trimming: 6 bases; J trimming: 14 bases; junction bases outside the gene matches: 12.

DNA of the CDR3: TGTGCCAGCAGCTTAGACGGGGGGGTCACAGATACGCAGTATTTT. It encodes CASSLDGGVTDTQYF. The chain uses TRBV7-2 and TRBJ2-3; 8 nucleotides line up with TRBD2. Per the germline V gene, CDR1 is SGHTA and CDR2 is FQGNSA. V shed 1 base, J shed 2 bases, and the junction held 2 bases outside the gene matches. The CDR3 has 15 amino acids. The full variable domain, its missing parts supplied by reference TRBV7-2 and TRBJ2-3, is GAGVSQSPSNKVTEKGKDVELRCDPISGHTALYWYRQSLGQGLEFLIYFQGNSAPDKSGLPSDRFSAERTGGSVSTLTIQRTQQEDSAVYLCASSLDGGVTDTQYFGPGTRLTVL.

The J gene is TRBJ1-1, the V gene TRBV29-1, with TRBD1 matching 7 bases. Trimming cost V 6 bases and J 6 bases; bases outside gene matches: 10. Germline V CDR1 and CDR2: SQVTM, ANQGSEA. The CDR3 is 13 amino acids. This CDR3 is CSVPGQRSPEAFF. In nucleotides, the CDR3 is TGCAGCGTCCCGGGACAGCGATCCCCTGAAGCTTTCTTT.

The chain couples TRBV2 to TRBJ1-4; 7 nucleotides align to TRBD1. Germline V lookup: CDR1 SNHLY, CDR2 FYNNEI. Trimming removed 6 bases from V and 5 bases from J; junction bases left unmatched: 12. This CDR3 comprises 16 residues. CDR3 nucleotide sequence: TGTGCCAGCAGGGACAGTTATCAGGGGGAGAATGAAAAACTGTTTTTT. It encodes CASRDSYQGENEKLFF.